This T cell receptor beta chain was identified during a study of blood T cell repertoires in COVID-19. As for the study in general: COVID-19 samples collected from the United States, Italy and Spain covered acute and convalescent phases. From T cells, B-cell-depleted T cells, or PBMCs came the material, which was cDNA or gDNA.

Original handling: Scientists estimated how many nucleated cells there were by amplifying reference gene primers. Profiled with immunoSEQ multiplex PCR; TCRdb holds only in-frame clones, not every one. The DNA was the basis for D and trimming; V, J and clone size are from that table. The sample lists a few hundred thousand clones, about 89% occurring once. Germline V CDR1 and CDR2: MDHEN, SYDVKM. The CDR3 length is 18 residues. Unmatched junction bases numbered 16, after V lost 4 bases and J lost 9 bases. This TCR came from a woman in her fifties or sixties with acute or convalescent COVID-19. The sample taken for sequencing was peripheral blood. The chain links TRBV28 to TRBJ2-1, with 12 nucleotides matching TRBD2. CDR3 nucleotides: TGTGCCAGCAGTTCTCCATGGACTAGCGGGAATGGGGCAATTGAGCAGTTCTTC. It yields the protein CASSSPWTSGNGAIEQFF.